These 29 T cell receptor beta chains share one sample of origin, sequenced in a study of CD8 T cells in ankylosing spondylitis. MiXCR, applied by TCRdb to the 5' RACE reads, yields one record per CDR3 protein. The table lists about 130,000 distinct CDR3 sequences, 9.3% of them singletons. The sequenced sample was blood, either unsorted or a sorted T cell fraction (not recorded which). The receptors stem from a male donor with ankylosing spondylitis or in good health (not recorded which).

In its sample, this clonotype was seen many times. This chain links TRBV4-3 with TRBJ2-2, with 13 positions matching TRBD2. Germline V gene sequence: CDR1 LGHNA, CDR2 YSLEER. The V segment lost 4 bases and the J segment 5 bases; nucleotides outside the gene matches: 7. There are 17 residues in the CDR3. CDR3 DNA sequence: TGCGCCAGCAGCCGTCGGACTAGCGGGAGCGGTACCGGGGAGCTGTTTTTT. Its protein is CASSRRTSGSGTGELFF.

This clonotype was observed many times. V usage is TRBV4-1 and J usage is TRBJ2-1; 9 bases are shared with TRBD2. The CDR3 spans 15 residues. The ends lost 8 bases at V and 8 bases at J; junction bases unmatched: 13. CDR1 is MGHRA, CDR2 YSYEKL, per germline. CDR3 DNA: TGCGCCAGCTCTCCGGCGGGAGGGCCACGATATGAGCAGTTCTTC. Translated: CASSPAGGPRYEQFF.

The chain couples TRBV29-1 to TRBJ2-5, with D uncertain. V was cut by 1 base and J by 5 bases, with 2 bases left in between. Germline V gives CDR1 SQVTM, CDR2 ANQGSEA. The CDR3 runs 10 residues. The CDR3 is CSVEVETQYF. The CDR3 DNA is TGCAGCGTTGAAGTGGAGACCCAGTACTTC.

The gene calls are TRBV5-6 and TRBJ1-1; D not resolved. Germline lookup yields CDR1 SGHDT and CDR2 YYEEEE. Trimming took 4 bases from V and 2 from J, leaving 9 bases between them. The CDR3 loop spans 13 amino acids. DNA of the CDR3: TGTGCCAGCAGCCAATATCATAACACTGAAGCTTTCTTT. It codes for CASSQYHNTEAFF.

This clonotype was counted at least ten times. The rearrangement links TRBV29-1 to TRBJ1-5; unclear D gene. V lost 4 bases to trimming and J lost 3 bases, with 10 bases between them. This CDR3 region has 13 residues. Germline lookup yields CDR1 SQVTM and CDR2 ANQGSEA. DNA of the CDR3: TGCAGCGTTGTTTATAGGGCCAATCAGCCCCAGCATTTT. It specifies CSVVYRANQPQHF.

This clonotype was seen repeatedly, ten times or more. The chain joins TRBV6-2 or TRBV6-3 to TRBJ2-7; 9 positions match TRBD2. V lost 4 bases, J lost 3 bases, and 7 bases stayed unmatched. The CDR3 extends over 15 amino acids. Per the germline V gene, CDR1 is MNHEY and CDR2 is SVGEGT. In nucleotides, the CDR3 is TGTGCCAGCAGTTTCGAGAGACTAGCGGTCTACGAGCAGTACTTC. This sequence encodes CASSFERLAVYEQYF.

This clonotype was picked up a small number of times. V usage is TRBV25-1 and J usage is TRBJ2-6; D is unresolved. This CDR3 contains 16 residues. With 1 base removed from V and 2 bases from J, the gap between germline ends came to 9 bases. Germline CDR1 MGHDK, CDR2 SYGVNS. CDR3 sequence (DNA): TGTGCCAGCAGTGAATGGACGAACCCTGGGGCCAACGTCCTGACTTTC. Translating gives CASSEWTNPGANVLTF.

In this sample, this clonotype turned up many times. This chain links TRBV20-1 with TRBJ2-7, with 8 bases fitting TRBD2. The V segment lost 6 bases and the J segment 6 bases; nucleotides outside the gene matches: 10. Germline V gives CDR1 DFQATT, CDR2 SNEGSKA (reference sequence). The CDR3 covers 13 residues. The DNA of the CDR3 is TGCAGTGCCCTACCAGCGGGAGTTGGCGAGCAGTACTTC. Its protein product is CSALPAGVGEQYF.

This clonotype was observed at least ten times. The chain is built from TRBV11-2 and TRBJ2-5; TRBD2 aligns across 9 bases. The CDR3 consists of 17 residues. The germline gives CDR1 SGHAT, CDR2 FQNNGV. Germline trimming cut 5 bases from V and 2 bases from J; bases unmatched to any gene: 12. CDR3 residues: CASSHTPTLAGQETQYF. Here the CDR3 DNA reads TGTGCCAGCAGCCACACCCCAACCCTAGCGGGGCAAGAGACCCAGTACTTC. Together with reference TRBV11-2 and TRBJ2-5, the CDR3 gives the full variable domain: EAGVAQSPRYKIIEKRQSVAFWCNPISGHATLYWYQQILGQGPKLLIQFQNNGVVDDSQLPKDRFSAERLKGVDSTLKIQPAKLEDSAVYLCASSHTPTLAGQETQYFGPGTRLLVL.

There are many counts of this clonotype. The J gene is TRBJ2-7, the V gene TRBV12-3 or TRBV12-4; D could derive from TRBD1 or TRBD2 (5 bases each). V dropped 1 base and J dropped 3 bases, with 10 bases sitting between them. This CDR3 spans 14 amino acids. The CDR3 coding sequence is TGTGCCAGCAGTTTAGGAGGGGACCACTACGAGCAGTACTTC. Protein sequence: CASSLGGDHYEQYF.

This clonotype came up many times. The chain links TRBV29-1 to TRBJ2-7, with TRBD1 identical over 11 bases. Germline CDR1 and CDR2: SQVTM and ANQGSEA. Trimming at V came to 4 bases and at J to 4 bases, leaving 6 bases not matched to a gene. This CDR3 spans 14 amino acids. CDR3 sequence reads: CSVVPGTGGYEQYF. The CDR3 nucleotides are TGCAGCGTTGTACCCGGGACAGGGGGTTACGAGCAGTACTTC.

This clonotype appeared many times. This chain uses TRBV20-1 with TRBJ2-3, with D possibly called TRBD1 or TRBD2 (5 bases each). The germline CDR1 and CDR2 sequences are DFQATT and SNEGSKA (reference sequence). The CDR3 covers 13 residues. V was cut by 7 bases and J by 0 bases, with 11 bases left in between. CDR3 protein: CSGTGGSTDTQYF. CDR3 DNA sequence: TGCAGTGGTACAGGCGGGAGCACAGATACGCAGTATTTT.

This clonotype was found many times. The chain joins TRBV4-3 to TRBJ2-3; tentatively, D is TRBD1 (6 bases). From germline, CDR1 is LGHNA and CDR2 YSLEER. This CDR3 spans 18 amino acids. Trimming cost V 1 base and J 7 bases, with 24 bases left between them. Here the CDR3 DNA reads TGCGCCAGCAGCCAAGGAGGGGGTCCTACGGGTCGTTCTCATACGCAGTATTTT. It yields the protein CASSQGGGPTGRSHTQYF.

This clonotype was seen many times. The chain recombines TRBV20-1 with TRBJ1-3; a weak D match, TRBD1 (6 bases). CDR3 size: 14 residues. Germline-derived CDR1 and CDR2 are DFQATT and SNEGSKA (reference sequence). V was shortened by 5 bases and J by 0 bases, with 11 bases between the two germline ends. In nucleotides, the CDR3 is TGCAGTGCTCGAAGGGGGGACTCTGGAAACACCATATATTTT. Translation: CSARRGDSGNTIYF.

The rearrangement uses TRBV5-1 and TRBJ2-5; no definite D call. This CDR3 region has 15 residues. CDR1 and CDR2 from the germline V gene are SGHRS and YFSETQ. Trimming took 2 bases from V and 1 from J, leaving 12 bases between them. CDR3: CASSFLLESQETQYF. Written as DNA, the CDR3 is TGCGCCAGCAGCTTTTTGCTGGAGTCCCAAGAGACCCAGTACTTC.

The table lists this clonotype with many counts. J is TRBJ2-5 and V is TRBV9, with 13 bases lining up with TRBD2. CDR1 is SGDLS and CDR2 is YYNGEE in the germline V gene. The length of the CDR3 is 18 residues. V dropped 4 bases and J dropped 4; count of bases not matched to a gene: 13. This chain's CDR3 is CASSSQRPGLAGLETQYF. The CDR3 coding sequence is TGTGCCAGCAGCTCCCAGCGTCCGGGACTAGCGGGACTAGAGACCCAGTACTTC. The full variable domain, rest sourced from reference TRBV9 and TRBJ2-5, is DSGVTQTPKHLITATGQRVTLRCSPRSGDLSVYWYQQSLDQGLQFLIQYYNGEERAKGNILERFSAQQFPDLHSELNLSSLELGDSALYFCASSSQRPGLAGLETQYFGPGTRLLVL.

This clonotype was picked up one time. The chain links TRBV7-9 to TRBJ2-7; D not resolved. Germline CDR1 and CDR2: SEHNR and FQNEAQ (reference sequence). Trimming stripped 11 bases from V and 5 bases from J, with 16 bases between. The CDR3 totals 12 residues. CDR3: CAGNLRDDEQYF. DNA for the CDR3: TGTGCCGGGAACCTCAGAGATGACGAGCAGTACTTC. The variable domain in full, completed from reference TRBV7-9 and TRBJ2-7, reads DTGVSQNPRHKITKRGQNVTFRCDPISEHNRLYWYRQTLGQGPEFLTYFQNEAQLEKSRLLSDRFSAERPKGSFSTLEIQRTEQGDSAMYLCAGNLRDDEQYFGPGTRLTVT.

This clonotype occurred many times. The rearrangement uses TRBV7-2 and TRBJ2-5, with D unresolved. The CDR3 runs to 14 residues. The V gene lost 1 base and the J gene lost 2 bases, with 8 bases spanning the gap. The germline CDR1 and CDR2 sequences are SGHTA and FQGNSA. This CDR3 reads CASSLVAIQETQYF. The CDR3 nucleotides read TGTGCCAGCAGCTTAGTCGCTATACAAGAGACCCAGTACTTC.

J is TRBJ2-7 and V is TRBV7-2; TRBD1 matches at 7 bases. Germline V lookup: CDR1 SGHTA, CDR2 FQGNSA. The CDR3 loop spans 13 amino acids. V shed 5 bases, J shed 4 bases, and the junction held 5 bases outside the gene matches. The CDR3 loop is CASSKQGPYEQYF. The CDR3 DNA reads as TGTGCCAGCAGCAAACAGGGGCCGTACGAGCAGTACTTC.

This clonotype was observed many times. This sequence joins TRBV7-2 and TRBJ2-3, with D hard to call. Deletions cut 5 bases from V and 4 bases from J, with 13 bases between. From germline, CDR1 is SGHTA and CDR2 FQGNSA. There are 14 residues in the CDR3. The CDR3 DNA reads as TGTGCCAGCAGCCGTGGCTTCCAGGCAGATACGCAGTATTTT. It yields the protein CASSRGFQADTQYF.

V gene TRBV5-6 combines with J gene TRBJ2-2, with 12 positions matching TRBD2. CDR1 is SGHDT and CDR2 is YYEEEE in the germline V gene. With V trimmed by 3 bases and J by 4 bases, 4 bases remained unmatched. This CDR3 region has 16 residues. The CDR3 loop reads CASSWGLAGSTGELFF. The CDR3 nucleotides read TGTGCCAGCAGCTGGGGACTAGCGGGTTCCACCGGGGAGCTGTTTTTT.

In this sample, this clonotype turned up many times. V usage is TRBV5-1 and J usage is TRBJ2-7, with D hard to call. In germline, CDR1 is SGHRS, CDR2 YFSETQ. V was pared by 0 bases and J by 2 bases, with 24 bases between. The CDR3 sequence is 19 residues long. The CDR3 DNA is TGCGCCAGCAGCTTGGCCTCTTTGATGACCGCGTCCCCGGCCTACGAGCAGTACTTC. As protein: CASSLASLMTASPAYEQYF.

J is TRBJ1-4 and V is TRBV20-1; possibly TRBD1 for D (6 bases). Trimming left V 2 bases short and J 8 bases short, with 18 bases between. The CDR3 has 15 residues. Germline-derived CDR1 and CDR2 are DFQATT and SNEGSKA (reference sequence). CDR3 in DNA: TGCAGTGCTAGACCGGCTGGGGGCGCTTGGGAAAAACTGTTTTTT. As protein: CSARPAGGAWEKLFF.

V gene TRBV20-1 combines with J gene TRBJ2-5; tentatively, D is TRBD1 (5 bases). The CDR3 covers 12 residues. V dropped 2 bases and J dropped 2 bases, with 6 bases sitting between them. The germline V gene encodes CDR1 DFQATT and CDR2 SNEGSKA (reference sequence). In DNA form, the CDR3 reads TGCAGTGCTAGACAGGGACAAGAGACCCAGTACTTC. Amino acid sequence: CSARQGQETQYF.

This clonotype was found many times. This chain links TRBV29-1 with TRBJ2-1; D might be TRBD1 or TRBD2, each matching 5 bases. Trimming took 6 bases from V and 2 from J, leaving 20 bases between them. CDR1 SQVTM and CDR2 ANQGSEA come from the germline V gene. The CDR3 length is 16 residues. The CDR3 region is CSVASWGRGAYNEQFF. For the CDR3, the DNA is TGCAGCGTCGCCAGTTGGGGGAGAGGAGCCTACAATGAGCAGTTCTTC.

This clonotype was picked up a small number of times. The V gene is TRBV15, the J gene TRBJ2-1; D perhaps matches TRBD2 (6 bases). This CDR3 contains 13 residues. Germline V gene data show CDR1 as LNHNV and CDR2 as YYDKDF (reference sequence). The ends were cut back, 5 bases at V and 9 bases at J, with 14 bases in the middle. As DNA, the CDR3 is TGTGCCACCAGCCCCCGGGGGAAACGTGAGCAGTTCTTC. Translated, it gives CATSPRGKREQFF. Looking up the rest from reference TRBV15 and TRBJ2-1 gives the full variable domain: DAMVIQNPRYQVTQFGKPVTLSCSQTLNHNVMYWYQQKSSQAPKLLFHYYDKDFNNEADTPDNFQSRRPNTSFCFLDIRSPGLGDTAMYLCATSPRGKREQFFGPGTRLTVL.

The gene calls are TRBV4-3 and TRBJ2-5; 11 bases line up with TRBD2. Unmatched junction bases numbered 8, after V lost 1 base and J lost 1 base. CDR3 length equals 18 residues. CDR1 and CDR2 (germline): LGHNA, YSLEER. CDR3 DNA sequence: TGCGCCAGCAGCCAAGCTACAATAGGGACTAGCGGCCAAGAGACCCAGTACTTC. Translation gives CASSQATIGTSGQETQYF.

At least ten counts were recorded for this clonotype. The CDR3 is CASSQGTSGRRTGELFF. The CDR3 coding sequence is TGTGCCAGCAGCCAAGGGACTAGCGGGAGAAGGACCGGGGAGCTGTTTTTT. The J gene is TRBJ2-2, the V gene TRBV3-1, with 13 bases that match TRBD2. The V gene's germline CDR1 is LGHDT and CDR2 YNNKEL (reference sequence). V shed 1 base, J shed 5 bases, and the junction held 4 bases outside the gene matches. This CDR3 spans 17 amino acids.

This clonotype was found a few times. V is TRBV29-1 and J is TRBJ2-1; the match to TRBD2 covers 7 bases. The V gene's germline CDR1 is SQVTM and CDR2 ANQGSEA. Losses at the gene ends were 5 bases for V and 7 bases for J; bases not matched to a gene: 5. CDR3 length equals 12 residues. The CDR3 spells CSVFVGRNEQFF. The CDR3 DNA follows: TGCAGCGTTTTTGTCGGGAGGAATGAGCAGTTCTTC.